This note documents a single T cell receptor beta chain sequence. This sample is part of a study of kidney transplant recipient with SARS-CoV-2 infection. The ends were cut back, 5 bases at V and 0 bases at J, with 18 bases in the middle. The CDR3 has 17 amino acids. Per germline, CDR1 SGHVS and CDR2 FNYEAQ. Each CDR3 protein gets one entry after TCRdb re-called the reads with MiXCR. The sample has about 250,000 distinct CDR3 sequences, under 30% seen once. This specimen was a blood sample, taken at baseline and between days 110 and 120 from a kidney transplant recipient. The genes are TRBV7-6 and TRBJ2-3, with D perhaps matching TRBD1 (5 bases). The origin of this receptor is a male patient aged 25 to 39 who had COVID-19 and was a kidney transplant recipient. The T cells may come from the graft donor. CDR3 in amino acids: CASSLQGVPASTDTQYF. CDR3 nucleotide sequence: TGTGCCAGCAGCCTCCAAGGGGTCCCGGCTAGCACAGATACGCAGTATTTT.